The 10 T cell receptor beta chains below were found in one sample sequenced in a study of blood T cell dynamics during melanoma immunotherapy. Time point given: week 3, after first cycle of checkpoint inhibitor. Only in-frame clones appear in the TCRdb table, and some are missing; sequencing was by immunoSEQ multiplex PCR. In the table there are around 20,000 clones, roughly nine tenths of which are singletons. The material was blood, obtained from a patient treated with checkpoint blockade. The source is a human donor with melanoma.

Comment on this clone: The same CDR3 can be traced to other DNA sequences in this sample. The J gene is TRBJ2-3, the V gene TRBV7-2; TRBD2 aligns across 9 bases. V lost 4 bases, J lost 6 bases, and 11 bases stayed unmatched. CDR1 and CDR2 (germline): SGHTA, FQGNSA. The CDR3 is 16 residues long. The CDR3 here is CASSSRGSGSSDTQYF. The DNA of the CDR3 is TGTGCCAGCAGCTCCCGAGGTAGCGGGAGTTCGGATACGCAGTATTTT.

This chain uses TRBV7-2 with TRBJ2-1; TRBD2 matches at 9 bases. J was trimmed by 5 bases and V by 5 bases; bases with no gene match: 7. The CDR3 covers 15 residues. From germline, CDR1 is SGHTA and CDR2 FQGNSA. CDR3 in amino acids: CASSLEASGNNEQFF. The CDR3 DNA reads as TGTGCCAGCAGCCTAGAGGCTAGCGGGAACAATGAGCAGTTCTTC.

The V and J genes are TRBV4-1 and TRBJ2-7; 8 bases map to TRBD1. The J segment lost 7 bases and the V segment lost 3 bases, leaving 11 bases of the junction unmatched. CDR3 length: 15 residues. Per germline, CDR1 MGHRA and CDR2 YSYEKL. The CDR3 coding sequence is TGCGCCAGCAGCCACACAGGACAGGGAAGGAAAGAGCAGTACTTC. As protein: CASSHTGQGRKEQYF.

A few counts support this clone. The rearrangement joins TRBV28 to TRBJ1-5; 7 bases align to TRBD1. The CDR3 extends over 15 amino acids. Trimming at V came to 7 bases and at J to 3 bases, leaving 9 bases not matched to a gene. Germline lookup yields CDR1 MDHEN and CDR2 SYDVKM. CDR3 sequence (DNA): TGTGCCAGCATTTCCCTGGGACAGTACAATCAGCCCCAGCATTTT. Its protein is CASISLGQYNQPQHF.

This chain connects TRBV6-6 to TRBJ2-1; the match to TRBD1 covers 8 bases. This CDR3 comprises 14 residues. V shed 5 bases, J shed 2 bases, and the junction held 2 bases outside the gene matches. The germline CDR1 and CDR2 sequences are MNHNY and SVGAGI (reference sequence). The CDR3 sequence is CASSTDRAYNEQFF. CDR3 sequence (DNA): TGTGCCAGCAGTACGGACAGGGCCTACAATGAGCAGTTCTTC.

This clone was found once. The V and J genes are TRBV10-1 and TRBJ2-1; D is uncertain. Trimming pared 8 bases from V and 8 bases from J, leaving 19 bases between. From germline, CDR1 is WNHNN and CDR2 SYGVQD (reference sequence). The CDR3 is made up of 14 amino acids. The DNA for the CDR3 is TGCGCCAGCGGGTCATGGTGTTTGGGCCATGAGCAGTTCTTC. Translating it yields CASGSWCLGHEQFF.

The chain is built from TRBV7-8 and TRBJ2-5; D remains ambiguous. V dropped 3 bases and J dropped 2 bases, with 7 bases sitting between them. Germline assignment: CDR1 SGHVS and CDR2 FQNEAQ. The CDR3 is 13 amino acids. CDR3 DNA sequence: TGTGCCAGCAGCTTGGCCGCACAAGAGACCCAGTACTTC. Translating it yields CASSLAAQETQYF.

This chain links TRBV4-1 with TRBJ2-1; D is uncertain. CDR3 length equals 16 residues. V shed 0 bases and J shed 4 bases, with 13 bases lying between them. Germline lookup yields CDR1 MGHRA and CDR2 YSYEKL. DNA of the CDR3: TGCGCCAGCAGCCAAGATGGGGTCTTAGTTTACAATGAGCAGTTCTTC. This encodes CASSQDGVLVYNEQFF.

This clone turned up a few times. The chain recombines TRBV27 with TRBJ1-2, with 7 bases identical to TRBD1. Germline V gene lookup returns CDR1 MNHEY and CDR2 SMNVEV (reference sequence). V dropped 6 bases and J dropped 2; count of bases not matched to a gene: 3. This CDR3 comprises 13 residues. The CDR3 DNA reads as TGTGCCAGCAGGCAACAGGGGAACTATGGCTACACCTTC. It yields the protein CASRQQGNYGYTF.

V gene TRBV5-4 combines with J gene TRBJ1-2; D is perhaps TRBD1 (5 bases). The CDR3 extends over 15 amino acids. The V end lost 4 bases, the J end lost 4 bases, and 17 bases lay between the germline ends. Germline CDR1 reads SGHNT; CDR2 reads YYREEE (reference sequence). CDR3 bases: TGTGCCAGCAGCCCACCATTGGGGGTCGGCTATGGCTACACCTTC. It translates to CASSPPLGVGYGYTF.